This TCR beta chain was observed in a study of CD8 T cells in ankylosing spondylitis. Study findings and constraints: Clones linked to the disease showed a CD8+ phenotype. They occurred at relatively low frequencies in peripheral blood. A motif in TCR beta, a set of eight highly homologous variants, appeared characteristic of ankylosing spondylitis blood.

V was shortened by 2 bases and J by 5 bases, with 8 bases between the two germline ends. From germline, CDR1 is SGHRS and CDR2 YFSETQ. The CDR3 has 14 residues. Concerning this clonotype: Its cognate antigen is unknown.

TCRdb recomputed calls from the 5' RACE reads with MiXCR, one row per CDR3 protein. This table has a few hundred thousand distinct CDR3 sequences, around 20% appearing once. This clonotype was obtained from a male donor with ankylosing spondylitis or in good health (not recorded which). What was sequenced was blood, either unsorted or a sorted T cell fraction (not recorded which). The chain recombines TRBV5-1 with TRBJ1-6, with D uncertain. The CDR3 reads CASSFRADNSPLHF. CDR3 sequence (DNA): TGCGCCAGCAGCTTCCGGGCCGATAATTCACCCCTCCACTTT.